What follows describes a single T cell receptor (beta chain). Per germline, CDR1 MNHEY and CDR2 SMNVEV (reference sequence). Trimming removed 5 bases from V and 7 bases from J, with 8 bases in between. This CDR3 comprises 12 residues. This entry comes from a study of blood T cell repertoires in COVID-19. In the study overall: Samples taken during acute and convalescent COVID-19 were collected in the United States, Italy and Spain.

The Seattle site enrolled patients during active infection and followed them longitudinally. Per the original methods: Estimation of nucleated cell counts relied on the amplification of reference gene primers. The assay was immunoSEQ multiplex PCR, and TCRdb's table has in-frame clones only and misses some. The V and J calls and clone size come from that table; D and trimming were worked out from the DNA. The data contain around 260,000 clones, more than 85% of them singletons. The clonotype comes from a woman aged 60 to 75 with COVID-19, enrolled during active disease. The chain couples TRBV27 to TRBJ1-4; D not resolved. What was sequenced was peripheral blood. The CDR3 nucleotides are TGTGCCAGCAGTCCGTCCCTTGAAAAACTGTTTTTT. It codes for CASSPSLEKLFF.